This TCR beta chain appears in the sequencing data of a study of T cells in Graves' hyperthyroidism and ophthalmopathy. Germline CDR1 and CDR2: SGHTS and YDEGEE. The CDR3 has 15 amino acids. Trimming removed 4 bases from V and 4 bases from J; junction bases left unmatched: 4. This clonotype was recorded many times. Thyroid ultrasound and orbital computed tomography, with clinical symptoms and serum thyroxine and TRAb, informed diagnoses. Template material for amplifying TCR beta CDR3 regions consisted of RNA transcripts. The primer set for the first-round RT-PCR of the TCR CDR3 was HTBI. TCRdb ran MiXCR on the multiplex PCR reads and lists one entry per CDR3 protein. The sample shows hundreds of thousands of distinct CDR3 sequences, about 20% of them seen only once.

The chain uses TRBV5-8 and TRBJ2-2; TRBD1 matches 10 bases. Sequencing was carried out using blood. This TCR came from a man aged 35 to 55 with Graves' ophthalmopathy. In DNA form, the CDR3 reads TGTGCCAGCAGCCCCGGGACAGGGGTCACCGGGGAGCTGTTTTTT. Amino acid sequence: CASSPGTGVTGELFF.